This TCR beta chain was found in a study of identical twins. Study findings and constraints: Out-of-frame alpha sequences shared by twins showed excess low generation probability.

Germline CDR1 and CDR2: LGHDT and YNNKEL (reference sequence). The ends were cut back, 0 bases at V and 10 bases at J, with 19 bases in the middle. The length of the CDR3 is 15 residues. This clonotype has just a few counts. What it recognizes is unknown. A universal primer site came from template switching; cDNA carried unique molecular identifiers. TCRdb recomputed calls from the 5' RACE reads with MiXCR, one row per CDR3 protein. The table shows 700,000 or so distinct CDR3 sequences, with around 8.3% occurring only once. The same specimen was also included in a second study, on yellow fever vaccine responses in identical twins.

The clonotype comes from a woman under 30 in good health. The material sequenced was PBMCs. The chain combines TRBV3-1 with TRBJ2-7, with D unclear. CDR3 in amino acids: CASSQDFSRTLGQYF. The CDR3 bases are TGTGCCAGCAGCCAAGATTTTTCCCGTACCCTGGGACAGTACTTC.